The clone carrying this T cell receptor beta chain has just one count. These data come from a study of PD-1 blockade in classical Hodgkin lymphoma. Trimming took off 4 bases at V and 2 bases at J, with 10 bases between the two ends. Germline lookup yields CDR1 SGDLS and CDR2 YYNGEE. The CDR3 runs 14 residues. Documented time point: newly diagnosed, previously untreated cHL patient sample. The authors purified CD4+ T cells from thawed PBMCs by magnetic negative selection. Newly diagnosed classical Hodgkin lymphoma PBMCs, still untreated, provided the comparison samples. Clones were read by immunoSEQ multiplex PCR, and TCRdb kept only the in-frame ones, dropping some. The repertoire includes nearly 35,000 clones, roughly 91% of them detected once, and less than 0.25% sits in the top ten.

This sequence joins TRBV9 and TRBJ2-1, with a weak D call TRBD1 (6 bases). The origin of this receptor is a human donor with classical Hodgkin lymphoma. The source material was CD4+ T cells from blood. CDR3 residues: CASSTRTAYNEQFF. The CDR3 DNA sequence: TGTGCCAGCAGCACTAGGACAGCCTACAATGAGCAGTTCTTC. Looking up the rest from reference TRBV9 and TRBJ2-1 gives the full variable domain: DSGVTQTPKHLITATGQRVTLRCSPRSGDLSVYWYQQSLDQGLQFLIQYYNGEERAKGNILERFSAQQFPDLHSELNLSSLELGDSALYFCASSTRTAYNEQFFGPGTRLTVL.